This TCR beta chain emerged from a study of vaccination effects on CD4 cells after COVID-19. General study points: Whether induced by infection or by vaccine, clones showed marked clonal contraction late after vaccination.

The germline V gene encodes CDR1 LGHNA and CDR2 YNFKEQ. Unmatched junction bases numbered 10, after V lost 1 base and J lost 5 bases. This CDR3 has 18 amino acids. Profiled with immunoSEQ multiplex PCR; TCRdb holds only in-frame clones, not every one. The sample includes over 45,000 clones, 55% to 75% of them seen just once. In the ViraFEST assay, antigen-specific CD4+ clonotypes were identified by expansion after peptide-pool stimulation. The culture ran for approximately 11 days before CD4+ T cells were isolated. Among the vaccine recipients, none had a prior SARS-CoV-2 infection, and nucleocapsid antibodies were negative. As for this clone: What it binds is unknown.

The receptor was derived from a human donor who received a COVID-19 vaccine. This specimen consisted of CD4+ T cells from PBMCs cultured with SARS-CoV-2 spike peptides, obtained before COVID-19 vaccination. This rearrangement joins TRBV4-2 to TRBJ2-5; TRBD2 aligns across 13 bases. CDR3 sequence reads: CASSQGGTSGVWDETQYF. The DNA for the CDR3 is TGTGCCAGCAGCCAAGGTGGGACTAGCGGGGTTTGGGATGAGACCCAGTACTTC.